Listed here is a single T cell receptor (beta chain). Its antigen is unidentified. These data come from a study of cytomegalovirus exposure and HLA in healthy donors. Study outcomes and limitations: The classifier reportedly diagnosed cytomegalovirus status with high specificity and sensitivity. Subsequent analysis of the roughly 120 validation repertoires found a tendency for first-cohort TCR clusters to co-occur.

The table came from immunoSEQ multiplex PCR; TCRdb's copy has only in-frame clones and leaves some out. The sample includes around 71,000 clones, approximately 93% of them seen just once. This TCR was recovered from a young man in good health and CMV-seropositive. Sequenced material: PBMCs.

The CDR3 sequence is CASSLQGTDTQYF. The CDR3, as DNA: TGTGCCAGCAGCTTACAGGGTACAGATACGCAGTATTTT. The gene calls are TRBV6-6 and TRBJ2-3; D may be TRBD1 (6 bases). Per germline, CDR1 MNHNY and CDR2 SVGAGI (reference sequence). CDR3 length: 13 residues. V lost 6 bases and J 3 bases, leaving 10 bases between the germline ends.